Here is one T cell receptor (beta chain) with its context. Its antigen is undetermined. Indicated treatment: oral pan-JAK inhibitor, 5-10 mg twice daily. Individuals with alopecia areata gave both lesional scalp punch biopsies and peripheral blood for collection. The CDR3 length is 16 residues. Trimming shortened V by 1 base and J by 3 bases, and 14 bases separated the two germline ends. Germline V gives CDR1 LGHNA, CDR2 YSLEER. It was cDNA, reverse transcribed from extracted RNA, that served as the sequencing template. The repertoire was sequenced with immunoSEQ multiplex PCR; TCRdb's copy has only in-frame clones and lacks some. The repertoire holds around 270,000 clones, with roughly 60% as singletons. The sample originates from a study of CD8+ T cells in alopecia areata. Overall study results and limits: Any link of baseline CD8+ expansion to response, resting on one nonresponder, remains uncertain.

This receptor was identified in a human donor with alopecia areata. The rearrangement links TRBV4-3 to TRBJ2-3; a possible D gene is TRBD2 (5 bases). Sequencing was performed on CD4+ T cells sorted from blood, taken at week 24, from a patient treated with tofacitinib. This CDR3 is CASSQVVDSETDTQYF. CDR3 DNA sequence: TGCGCCAGCAGCCAAGTGGTTGATAGCGAAACAGATACGCAGTATTTT.